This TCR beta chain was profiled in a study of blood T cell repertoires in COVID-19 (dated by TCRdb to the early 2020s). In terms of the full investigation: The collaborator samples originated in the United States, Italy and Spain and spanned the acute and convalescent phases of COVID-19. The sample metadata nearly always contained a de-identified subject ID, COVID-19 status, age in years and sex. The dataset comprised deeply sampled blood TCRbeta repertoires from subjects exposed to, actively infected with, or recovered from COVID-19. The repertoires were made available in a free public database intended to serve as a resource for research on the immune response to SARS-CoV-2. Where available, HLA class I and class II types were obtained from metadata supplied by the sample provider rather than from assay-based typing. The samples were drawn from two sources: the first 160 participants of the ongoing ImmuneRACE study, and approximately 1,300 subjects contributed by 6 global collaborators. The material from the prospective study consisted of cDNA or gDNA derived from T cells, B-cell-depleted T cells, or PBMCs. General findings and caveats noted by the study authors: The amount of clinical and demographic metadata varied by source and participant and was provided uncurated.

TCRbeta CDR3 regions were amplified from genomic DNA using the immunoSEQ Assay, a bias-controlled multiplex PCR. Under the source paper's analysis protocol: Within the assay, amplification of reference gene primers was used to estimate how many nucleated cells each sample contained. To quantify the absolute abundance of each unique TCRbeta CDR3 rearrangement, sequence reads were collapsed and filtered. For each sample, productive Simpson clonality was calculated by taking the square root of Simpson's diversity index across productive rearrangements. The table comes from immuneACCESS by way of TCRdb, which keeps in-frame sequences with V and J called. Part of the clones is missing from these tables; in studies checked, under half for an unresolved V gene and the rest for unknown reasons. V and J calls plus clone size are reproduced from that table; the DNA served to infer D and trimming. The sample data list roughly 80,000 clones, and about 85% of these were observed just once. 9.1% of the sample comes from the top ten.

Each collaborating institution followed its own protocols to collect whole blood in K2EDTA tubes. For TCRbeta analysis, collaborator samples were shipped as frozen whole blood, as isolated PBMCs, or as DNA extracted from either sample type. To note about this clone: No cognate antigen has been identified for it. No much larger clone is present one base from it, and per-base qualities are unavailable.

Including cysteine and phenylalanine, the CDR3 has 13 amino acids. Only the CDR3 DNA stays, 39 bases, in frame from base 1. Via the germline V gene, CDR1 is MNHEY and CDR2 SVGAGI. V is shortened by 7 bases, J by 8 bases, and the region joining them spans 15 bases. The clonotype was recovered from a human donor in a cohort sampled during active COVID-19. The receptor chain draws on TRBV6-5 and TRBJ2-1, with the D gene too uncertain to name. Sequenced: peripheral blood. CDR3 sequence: CASTSFTVHEQFF. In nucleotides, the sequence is TGTGCCAGCACCTCCTTTACGGTGCATGAGCAGTTCTTC.